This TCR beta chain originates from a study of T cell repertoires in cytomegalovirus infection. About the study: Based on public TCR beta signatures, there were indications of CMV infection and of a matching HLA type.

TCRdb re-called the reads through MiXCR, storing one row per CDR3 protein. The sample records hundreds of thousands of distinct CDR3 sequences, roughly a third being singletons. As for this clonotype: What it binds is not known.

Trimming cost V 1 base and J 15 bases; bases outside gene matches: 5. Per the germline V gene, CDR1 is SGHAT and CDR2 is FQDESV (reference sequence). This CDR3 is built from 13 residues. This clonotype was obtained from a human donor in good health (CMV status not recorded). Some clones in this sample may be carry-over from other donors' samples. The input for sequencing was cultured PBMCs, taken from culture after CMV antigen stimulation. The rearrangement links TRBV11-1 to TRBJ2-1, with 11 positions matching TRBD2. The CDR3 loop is CASSLGTSGFTFF. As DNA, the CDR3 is TGTGCCAGCAGCTTAGGGACTAGCGGGTTTACGTTCTTC. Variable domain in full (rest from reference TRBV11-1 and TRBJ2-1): EAEVAQSPRYKITEKSQAVAFWCDPISGHATLYWYRQILGQGPELLVQFQDESVVDDSQLPKDRFSAERLKGVDSTLKIQPAELGDSAMYLCASSLGTSGFTFFGPGTRLTVL.